One and the same sample provided the 26 T cell receptor beta chains below, sequenced in a study of T cell responses to AZD1222 COVID-19 vaccine. The protocol was immunoSEQ multiplex PCR, while the TCRdb copy is restricted to in-frame clones and leaves out a portion. Of about 55,000 clones in the sample, nearly 90% are singletons; the top ten hold 3.9%. The source material was peripheral blood, sampled on day 0 of AZD1222 vaccination. These receptors were obtained from an adult in good health.

The chain employs TRBV18 and TRBJ2-7; possible D gene TRBD1, 6 bases. The ends were cut back, 1 base at V and 1 base at J, with 11 bases in the middle. The CDR3 is 15 amino acids. CDR1 and CDR2 from the germline V gene are KGHSH and LQKENI. CDR3 sequence: CASSPLRQESYEQYF. The CDR3 DNA reads TGTGCCAGCTCACCACTGAGACAGGAGTCCTACGAGCAGTACTTC.

The gene calls are TRBV7-9 and TRBJ2-5; 7 bases agree with TRBD2. The CDR3 spans 15 residues. The germline V gene has CDR1 SEHNR and CDR2 FQNEAQ (reference sequence). With V trimmed by 5 bases and J by 0 bases, 6 bases remained unmatched. The CDR3 nucleotides read TGTGCCAGCAGCCGGCCGGGACTAAACCAAGAGACCCAGTACTTC. This codes for CASSRPGLNQETQYF.

V gene TRBV6-1 combines with J gene TRBJ2-3, with D perhaps matching TRBD1 (6 bases). V was trimmed by 7 bases and J by 4 bases, leaving 12 bases between them. Germline lookup yields CDR1 MNHNS and CDR2 SASEGT. There are 13 residues in the CDR3. The CDR3: CASTLQGADTQYF. DNA of the CDR3: TGTGCCAGCACCTTACAGGGTGCAGATACGCAGTATTTT.

This chain uses TRBV28 with TRBJ1-6, with D unclear. The germline V gene encodes CDR1 MDHEN and CDR2 SYDVKM. CDR3 size: 12 residues. Between the trimmed V and J ends, which lost 5 bases and 8 bases, there was a span of 7 bases. The CDR3 bases are TGTGCCAGCAGTCCGGCGCATTCACCCCTCCACTTT. Translating gives CASSPAHSPLHF. Full variable domain (outside the CDR3, taken from reference TRBV28 and TRBJ1-6): DVKVTQSSRYLVKRTGEKVFLECVQDMDHENMFWYRQDPGLGLRLIYFSYDVKMKEKGDIPEGYSVSREKKERFSLILESASTNQTSMYLCASSPAHSPLHFGNGTRLTVT.

CDR3 in amino acids: CASSEDRSGSGELFF. CDR3 sequence (DNA): TGTGCCAGTAGCGAGGACAGGTCGGGGTCCGGGGAGCTGTTTTTT. The chain recombines TRBV19 with TRBJ2-2; 7 bases line up with TRBD1. This CDR3 comprises 15 residues. Germline V lookup: CDR1 LNHDA, CDR2 SQIVND (reference sequence). V trimming: 6 bases; J trimming: 6 bases; junction bases outside the gene matches: 10.

The chain carries TRBV6-5 and TRBJ1-1, with D tentatively TRBD1 (6 bases). The germline CDR1 and CDR2 sequences are MNHEY and SVGAGI. V was cut by 2 bases and J by 3 bases, with 13 bases left in between. The CDR3 is 15 residues long. The CDR3 region is CASSYTYRVDTEAFF. CDR3 nucleotide sequence: TGTGCCAGCAGTTACACCTACAGGGTTGACACTGAAGCTTTCTTT.

The rearrangement links TRBV6-5 to TRBJ1-5; D uncertain. V gave up 8 bases and J gave up 6 bases, with 14 bases separating them. The length of the CDR3 is 13 residues. Germline V gene sequence: CDR1 MNHEY, CDR2 SVGAGI. Here the CDR3 DNA reads TGTGCCAGCCATTTTGGGCTAACTCAGCCCCAGCATTTT. Protein: CASHFGLTQPQHF.

The chain joins TRBV5-1 to TRBJ1-2; no clear D. V shed 4 bases and J shed 8 bases, with 15 bases lying between them. The V gene's germline CDR1 is SGHRS and CDR2 YFSETQ. The CDR3 contains 13 residues. Here the CDR3 reads CASSPTGVGGYTF. The DNA of the CDR3 is TGCGCCAGCAGCCCGACCGGGGTCGGCGGCTACACCTTC.

J is TRBJ1-4 and V is TRBV5-1; D is uncertain. The CDR3 is 15 amino acids. The germline V gene encodes CDR1 SGHRS and CDR2 YFSETQ. Trimming left V 3 bases short and J 3 bases short, with 12 bases between. This chain's CDR3 is CASSSRRSSNEKLFF. Written as DNA, the CDR3 is TGCGCCAGCAGCTCCCGACGGTCGTCTAATGAAAAACTGTTTTTT.

The genes are TRBV14 and TRBJ2-7; 7 nucleotides agree with TRBD1. V shed 2 bases, J shed 2 bases, and the junction held 3 bases outside the gene matches. The CDR3 runs 14 residues. Per the germline V gene, CDR1 is SGHDN and CDR2 is FVKESK. The CDR3 DNA reads as TGTGCCAGCAGCCAACCGGACAGGACCTACGAGCAGTACTTC. It specifies CASSQPDRTYEQYF.

The chain has TRBV5-1 and TRBJ1-6, with 11 nucleotides matching TRBD1. The CDR3 is made up of 13 amino acids. V shed 4 bases, J shed 17 bases, and the junction held 8 bases outside the gene matches. The germline V gene has CDR1 SGHRS and CDR2 YFSETQ. The CDR3 DNA is TGCGCCAGCAGCCCCGAAGGGACAGGGGGGGTCCACTTT. Translation: CASSPEGTGGVHF.

Concerning this clone: Its ends do not fully match the called genes, so a read error is possible. The chain links TRBV6-5 to TRBJ2-7; 10 bases map to TRBD1. Germline values: CDR1 MNHEY, CDR2 SVGAGI. This CDR3 is built from 15 residues. The CDR3 sequence: CASSNSPGQGFEQYF. Written as DNA, the CDR3 is TGTGCCAGCAGTAACTCCCCGGGACAGGGGTTTGAGCAGTACTTC.

The genes are TRBV2 and TRBJ1-5, with D possibly TRBD1 on 6 matching bases. The germline V gene has CDR1 SNHLY and CDR2 FYNNEI. The CDR3 covers 14 residues. The germline V and J ends were trimmed by 7 bases and 2 bases, with 12 bases remaining between them. The CDR3: CASIGSGGNQPQHF. The CDR3 DNA reads as TGTGCCAGCATCGGGTCAGGGGGCAATCAGCCCCAGCATTTT.

This clone was detected only once. The chain employs TRBV2 and TRBJ2-5; no clear D. Germline lookup yields CDR1 SNHLY and CDR2 FYNNEI. The CDR3 runs to 13 residues. V was clipped by 2 bases and J by 5 bases, with 9 bases between them. This CDR3 is CASSERVRETQYF. The DNA for the CDR3 is TGTGCCAGCAGTGAACGGGTCCGGGAGACCCAGTACTTC.

CDR3 sequence reads: CAWSVGVGYTF. Written as DNA, the CDR3 is TGTGCCTGGAGTGTAGGGGTCGGCTACACCTTC. The V and J genes are TRBV30 and TRBJ1-2; D possibly corresponds to TRBD1 (5 bases). V was clipped by 0 bases and J by 8 bases, with 7 bases between them. The CDR3 is made up of 11 amino acids. From germline, CDR1 is GTSNPN and CDR2 SVGIG (reference sequence). Using reference TRBV30 and TRBJ1-2 for the parts outside the CDR3, the full variable domain is SQTIHQWPATLVQPVGSPLSLECTVEGTSNPNLYWYRQAAGRGLQLLFYSVGIGQISSEVPQNLSASRPQDRQFILSSKKLLLSDSGFYLCAWSVGVGYTFGSGTRLTVV.

This clone was observed once. The chain uses TRBV7-9 and TRBJ1-1, with 7 bases lining up with TRBD1. The V gene end was trimmed by 5 bases and the J gene end by 6 bases; junction bases not matched to a gene: 6. The CDR3 is 13 amino acids. Germline V gene lookup returns CDR1 SEHNR and CDR2 FQNEAQ (reference sequence). The CDR3 DNA sequence: TGTGCCAGCAGCCTCGTGACAGGGTCTGAAGCTTTCTTT. As protein: CASSLVTGSEAFF.

This chain links TRBV10-2 with TRBJ2-7; TRBD1 might be the D (6 bases). The CDR3 runs to 15 residues. The germline V and J ends were trimmed by 6 bases and 4 bases, with 19 bases remaining between them. CDR1 and CDR2 from the germline V gene are WSHSY and SAAADI. The CDR3, as DNA: TGCGCCAGCAGGGACACAGGGCTAAGGATTTACGAGCAGTACTTC. Translating it yields CASRDTGLRIYEQYF.

This clone appeared a few times. This sequence joins TRBV14 and TRBJ1-1; no firm D call. Per the germline V gene, CDR1 is SGHDN and CDR2 is FVKESK. V was shortened by 8 bases and J by 5 bases, with 12 bases between the two germline ends. The CDR3 runs to 12 residues. The CDR3 bases are TGTGCCAGCTCCTGGGTCGGGACTGAAGCTTTCTTT. It codes for CASSWVGTEAFF. Based on the CDR3 plus reference TRBV14 and TRBJ1-1, the full variable domain is EAGVTQFPSHSVIEKGQTVTLRCDPISGHDNLYWYRRVMGKEIKFLLHFVKESKQDESGMPNNRFLAERTGGTYSTLKVQPAELEDSGVYFCASSWVGTEAFFGQGTRLTVV.

The chain uses TRBV5-5 and TRBJ1-5, with 9 bases that match TRBD1. This CDR3 comprises 14 residues. Per germline, CDR1 SGHKS and CDR2 YYEKEE (reference sequence). V was clipped by 4 bases and J by 7 bases; unmatched bases: 6. Here the CDR3 DNA reads TGTGCCAGCAGCGAGGGACAGGGTATCCAGCCCCAGCATTTT. It codes for CASSEGQGIQPQHF.

The rearrangement joins TRBV18 to TRBJ1-1, with no clear D. The CDR3 runs 14 residues. CDR1 is KGHSH and CDR2 is LQKENI in the germline V gene. Trimming stripped 0 bases from V and 0 bases from J, with 5 bases between. Here the CDR3 DNA reads TGTGCCAGCTCACCACCGTCGCTGAACACTGAAGCTTTCTTT. It translates to CASSPPSLNTEAFF.

The CDR3 region is CASSYFGDWQYF. The CDR3, as DNA: TGTGCCAGCAGTTACTTCGGCGACTGGCAGTACTTC. The V gene is TRBV6-6, the J gene TRBJ2-7; D unresolved. CDR1 and CDR2 from the germline V gene are MNHNY and SVGAGI (reference sequence). Trimming stripped 1 base from V and 9 bases from J, with 10 bases between. CDR3 length equals 12 residues.

CDR3 nucleotide sequence: TGTGCCAGTAGTATCGGGGAGGGATACGAGCAGTACTTC. Encoded protein: CASSIGEGYEQYF. The rearrangement links TRBV19 to TRBJ2-7; 7 nucleotides match TRBD2. Trimming cost V 3 bases and J 4 bases; bases outside gene matches: 3. CDR1 LNHDA and CDR2 SQIVND come from the germline V gene (reference sequence). The CDR3 is 13 residues long.

The J gene is TRBJ2-2, the V gene TRBV19; a weak D match, TRBD2 (7 bases). Trimming took off 3 bases at V and 1 base at J, with 9 bases between the two ends. This CDR3 has 15 residues. The germline gives CDR1 LNHDA, CDR2 SQIVND (reference sequence). CDR3 sequence: CASSMGGQNTGELFF. CDR3 nucleotide sequence: TGTGCCAGTAGTATGGGGGGGCAGAACACCGGGGAGCTGTTTTTT.

V gene TRBV5-4 combines with J gene TRBJ1-2; D unclear. The germline V gene encodes CDR1 SGHNT and CDR2 YYREEE (reference sequence). The CDR3 has 12 amino acids. V was trimmed by 0 bases and J by 4 bases, leaving 4 bases between them. The CDR3 loop reads CASSLVGYGYTF. CDR3 in DNA: TGTGCCAGCAGCTTGGTAGGCTATGGCTACACCTTC.

The rearrangement uses TRBV5-1 and TRBJ1-1, with a weak D call TRBD1 (5 bases). CDR3 length equals 15 residues. Trimming took off 3 bases at V and 5 bases at J, with 17 bases between the two ends. In germline, CDR1 is SGHRS, CDR2 YFSETQ. The CDR3 DNA is TGCGCCAGCAGCTGGGGGAGATGGGGGTGGACTGAAGCTTTCTTT. Its translation: CASSWGRWGWTEAFF.

There are a few counts of this clone. The chain recombines TRBV5-4 with TRBJ1-1; no firm D call. Germline V lookup: CDR1 SGHNT, CDR2 YYREEE (reference sequence). V lost 0 bases to trimming and J lost 1 base, with 7 bases between them. The CDR3 covers 14 residues. In nucleotides, the CDR3 is TGTGCCAGCAGCTTGGCCCGGGCGAACACTGAAGCTTTCTTT. It yields the protein CASSLARANTEAFF.